Following are 23 T cell receptor beta chains from one sample sequenced in a study of blood T cells in healthy people across ages (dated by TCRdb to between 2014 and 2017). The library was generated by 5' RACE. Sequencer: Illumina HiSeq 2500. A second PCR of about 6 to 12 cycles was performed with a sample-barcoded 5' primer and a J-beta primer mix. TCRdb handled the public reads itself, with Q25 trimming in fastp and clone calling in MiXCR, and kept productive beta chains. Each entry is one CDR3 protein sequence, shown with its most common DNA and genes. The sample profile shows more than 750,000 distinct CDR3 sequences; 29% of them were found once. The ten top clones hold 10% to 13% of the sample. The sample was also reused in another study, on T cells of mothers and their children.

The specimen sequenced was blood. The source of these receptors is a woman between 40 and 55 years old in good health.

As to this clonotype: A read error is possible here, since a much larger clone lies one base away. CDR3 loop: CASSSTTAGEPFF. The CDR3 DNA is TGCGCCAGCAGCTCTACTACCGCCGGGGAGCCGTTTTTT. This rearrangement joins TRBV5-1 to TRBJ2-2; perhaps TRBD2 as D (5 bases). This CDR3 region has 13 residues. Germline V gene data show CDR1 as SGHRS and CDR2 as YFSETQ.

There are a few counts of this clonotype. A junction boundary mismatches the germline segment, possibly from a read error. The J gene is TRBJ2-7, the V gene TRBV7-9, with D possibly matching TRBD1 (5 bases). CDR1 SEHNR and CDR2 FQNEAQ come from the germline V gene (reference sequence). CDR3 length: 16 residues. The CDR3 loop is CASSPVPSQGLYGQYF. The DNA of the CDR3 is TGTGCCAGCAGCCCCGTGCCGAGTCAGGGTTTGTACGGGCAGTACTTC.

This clonotype is a singleton in its sample. The chain links TRBV5-6 to TRBJ2-7; possible D gene TRBD2, 5 bases. Per germline, CDR1 SGHDT and CDR2 YYEEEE. The CDR3 has 12 amino acids. The germline V and J ends were trimmed by 5 bases and 7 bases, with 13 bases remaining between them. For the CDR3, the DNA is TGTGCCAGCAGGGCGGGTTTGTTGGAGCAGTACGTC. Its translation is CASRAGLLEQYV.

This clonotype has just a few counts. The V call is TRBV20-1, the J call TRBJ2-3; TRBD2 might be the D (5 bases). This CDR3 region has 15 residues. Per germline, CDR1 DFQATT and CDR2 SNEGSKA (reference sequence). The V end lost 6 bases, the J end lost 2 bases, and 18 bases lay between the germline ends. The CDR3 sequence is CSAMRGGADTDTQYF. CDR3 coding DNA: TGCAGTGCCATGAGAGGTGGAGCGGACACAGATACGCAGTATTTT.

This clonotype was observed a handful of times. CDR3: CASSLSAQSPLHF. CDR3 bases: TGTGCCAGCAGTTTATCCGCACAGTCACCCCTCCACTTT. The chain recombines TRBV28 with TRBJ1-6; D unclear. This CDR3 region has 13 residues. Germline-derived CDR1 and CDR2 are MDHEN and SYDVKM. V lost 1 base and J lost 10, with 8 bases in between.

As to this clonotype: An end of the junction differs from the germline gene, which may be a read error. This chain uses TRBV20-1 with TRBJ1-1; TRBD1 agrees at 8 bases. This CDR3 is 13 amino acids long. Germline V lookup: CDR1 DFQATT, CDR2 SNEGSKA (reference sequence). CDR3 sequence reads: CSARGTGYTEVFF. The CDR3 DNA follows: TGCAGTGCTAGAGGGACAGGGTATACTGAAGTTTTCTTT.

Many counts were recorded for this clonotype. V gene TRBV29-1 combines with J gene TRBJ1-2; TRBD1 aligns across 7 bases. CDR1 is SQVTM, CDR2 ANQGSEA, per germline. V trimming: 6 bases; J trimming: 4 bases; junction bases outside the gene matches: 11. This CDR3 has 14 residues. Here the CDR3 DNA reads TGCAGCGTCCGATACCCCGACAGGGTCTATGGCTACACCTTC. Its translation is CSVRYPDRVYGYTF.

J is TRBJ2-5 and V is TRBV5-4; TRBD2 matches 11 bases. J was trimmed by 6 bases and V by 0 bases; bases with no gene match: 4. The CDR3 runs to 15 residues. The germline V gene has CDR1 SGHNT and CDR2 YYREEE (reference sequence). The CDR3 protein is CASSLGLAGLKTQYF. The DNA for the CDR3 is TGTGCCAGCAGCTTGGGACTAGCGGGGTTAAAGACCCAGTACTTC.

This clonotype was observed a single time. This chain connects TRBV7-2 to TRBJ2-1, with D perhaps matching TRBD2 (6 bases). Germline values: CDR1 SGHTA, CDR2 FQGNSA. The CDR3 extends over 15 amino acids. Trimming cost V 1 base and J 5 bases, with 12 bases left between them. CDR3 protein: CASSLGRGIHNEQFF. CDR3 coding DNA: TGTGCCAGCAGCTTAGGCCGGGGGATCCACAATGAGCAGTTCTTC. The full variable domain, with the rest looked up from reference TRBV7-2 and TRBJ2-1, is GAGVSQSPSNKVTEKGKDVELRCDPISGHTALYWYRQSLGQGLEFLIYFQGNSAPDKSGLPSDRFSAERTGGSVSTLTIQRTQQEDSAVYLCASSLGRGIHNEQFFGPGTRLTVL.

This sequence joins TRBV6-5 and TRBJ2-6; D is unresolved. Deletions cut 0 bases from V and 0 bases from J, with 6 bases between. Germline CDR1 MNHEY, CDR2 SVGAGI. The CDR3 sequence is 16 residues long. The CDR3, as DNA: TGTGCCAGCAGTTACTCGGGCAGCTCTGGGGCCAACGTCCTGACTTTC. Translating gives CASSYSGSSGANVLTF.

About this clonotype itself: One base away lies a much larger clone, so this may be a sequencing read error. V usage is TRBV10-3 and J usage is TRBJ1-5, with a possible D match to TRBD1 (5 bases). This CDR3 has 17 amino acids. CDR1 ENHRY and CDR2 SYGVKD come from the germline V gene. The CDR3 loop is CVISESMGDLQDQPQHF. CDR3 DNA: TGTGTCATCAGTGAGTCGATGGGGGACTTGCAGGATCAGCCCCAGCATTTT.

The chain employs TRBV20-1 and TRBJ1-2, with D unresolved. The CDR3 runs 14 residues. V was shortened by 7 bases and J by 0 bases, with 15 bases between the two germline ends. In germline, CDR1 is DFQATT, CDR2 SNEGSKA (reference sequence). The CDR3 protein is CSVGRGSANYGYTF. CDR3 sequence (DNA): TGCAGTGTCGGCCGCGGGTCAGCTAACTATGGCTACACCTTC.

This clonotype was counted between two and nine times. This rearrangement joins TRBV5-1 to TRBJ2-2, with 7 positions matching TRBD2. CDR1 SGHRS and CDR2 YFSETQ come from the germline V gene. The CDR3 loop spans 17 amino acids. Germline trimming cut 4 bases from V and 1 base from J; bases unmatched to any gene: 10. The CDR3 here is CASSGRTRFKNTGELFF. CDR3 bases: TGCGCCAGCAGCGGGCGGACTAGATTTAAGAACACCGGGGAGCTGTTTTTT.

This clonotype has a count of ten or more. The gene calls are TRBV7-2 and TRBJ1-2, with 9 bases aligning to TRBD1. Unmatched junction bases numbered 5, after V lost 5 bases and J lost 4 bases. The germline CDR1 and CDR2 sequences are SGHTA and FQGNSA. This CDR3 comprises 14 residues. CDR3 protein: CASSPGQGIYGYTF. CDR3 bases: TGTGCCAGCAGCCCTGGACAGGGGATCTATGGCTACACCTTC.

This clonotype was recorded many times. V and J are TRBV18 and TRBJ2-5; D unresolved. V lost 3 bases and J lost 4, with 6 bases in between. In germline, CDR1 is KGHSH, CDR2 LQKENI. The CDR3 extends over 12 amino acids. CDR3 sequence reads: CASSPKGETQYF. The CDR3 nucleotides read TGTGCCAGCTCACCGAAGGGAGAGACCCAGTACTTC. Based on the CDR3 plus reference TRBV18 and TRBJ2-5, the full variable domain is NAGVMQNPRHLVRRRGQEARLRCSPMKGHSHVYWYRQLPEEGLKFMVYLQKENIIDESGMPKERFSAEFPKEGPSILRIQQVVRGDSAAYFCASSPKGETQYFGPGTRLLVL.

This clonotype has a handful of counts. The V and J genes are TRBV12-3 or TRBV12-4 and TRBJ1-5; tentatively, D is TRBD1 (5 bases). V gave up 11 bases and J gave up 4 bases, with 18 bases separating them. CDR3 size: 14 residues. CDR3 amino acids: CAGTYGGDNQPQHF. CDR3 nucleotide sequence: TGTGCCGGCACGTACGGGGGGGATAATCAGCCCCAGCATTTT.

This clonotype has just a few counts. The J gene is TRBJ1-2, the V gene TRBV4-3; D uncertain. The CDR3 is made up of 17 amino acids. V lost 0 bases to trimming and J lost 3 bases, with 17 bases between them. Germline values: CDR1 LGHNA, CDR2 YSLEER. This chain's CDR3 is CASSQDAGIGGHYGYTF. DNA for the CDR3: TGCGCCAGCAGCCAAGACGCCGGGATAGGCGGACACTATGGCTACACCTTC.

This clonotype was found a few times. The CDR3 DNA follows: TGTGCCAGCAGCCCAAAAAAGGGACAGGGAAGTCATGAGCAGTTCTTC. Protein product: CASSPKKGQGSHEQFF. This chain uses TRBV9 with TRBJ2-1; 9 bases align to TRBD1. With 4 bases clipped from V and 8 bases from J, the junction kept 13 bases outside the gene matches. The CDR3 spans 16 residues. The germline gives CDR1 SGDLS, CDR2 YYNGEE.

The chain recombines TRBV20-1 with TRBJ2-5, with 10 nucleotides matching TRBD2. Trimming removed 0 bases from V and 4 bases from J; junction bases left unmatched: 8. The CDR3 runs to 16 residues. CDR1 and CDR2 (germline): DFQATT, SNEGSKA (reference sequence). In DNA, the CDR3 is TGCAGTGCTAGAGATCTGCTAGCGGGGGTGTTAGAGACCCAGTACTTC. This translates into CSARDLLAGVLETQYF.

This clonotype was found a few times. CDR3: CASSSGTLWQYF. The CDR3 coding sequence is TGTGCCAGCAGCTCTGGGACACTCTGGCAGTACTTC. The chain joins TRBV28 to TRBJ2-7; TRBD1 might be the D (6 bases). V lost 6 bases and J lost 9, with 15 bases in between. The germline gives CDR1 MDHEN, CDR2 SYDVKM. The CDR3 totals 12 residues. The whole variable domain, filled in from reference TRBV28 and TRBJ2-7, reads DVKVTQSSRYLVKRTGEKVFLECVQDMDHENMFWYRQDPGLGLRLIYFSYDVKMKEKGDIPEGYSVSREKKERFSLILESASTNQTSMYLCASSSGTLWQYFGPGTRLTVT.

This clonotype was observed many times. This rearrangement joins TRBV2 to TRBJ2-7; 7 bases fit TRBD1. With V trimmed by 8 bases and J by 10 bases, 17 bases remained unmatched. This CDR3 spans 14 amino acids. Per the germline V gene, CDR1 is SNHLY and CDR2 is FYNNEI. The CDR3 spells CASHQDRLIQGQYF. In DNA form, the CDR3 reads TGTGCCAGCCACCAGGACAGGCTAATACAGGGACAGTACTTC. Supplemented by reference TRBV2 and TRBJ2-7, the full variable domain reads EPEVTQTPSHQVTQMGQEVILRCVPISNHLYFYWYRQILGQKVEFLVSFYNNEISEKSEIFDDQFSVERPDGSNFTLKIRSTKLEDSAMYFCASHQDRLIQGQYFGPGTRLTVT.

This clonotype was observed many times. The chain is built from TRBV4-2 and TRBJ2-7; TRBD1 might be the D (5 bases). This CDR3 comprises 14 residues. Trimming left V 1 base short and J 3 bases short, with 10 bases between. Germline lookup yields CDR1 LGHNA and CDR2 YNFKEQ. CDR3 bases: TGTGCCAGCAGCCAAGGTAGGGGCCTCTACGAGCAGTACTTC. Its translation is CASSQGRGLYEQYF.

Ten or more counts support this clonotype. This chain links TRBV5-1 with TRBJ2-3, with D possibly TRBD1 on 5 matching bases. Germline V gene lookup returns CDR1 SGHRS and CDR2 YFSETQ. The CDR3 is made up of 15 amino acids. V lost 2 bases and J 1 base, leaving 11 bases between the germline ends. Here the CDR3 DNA reads TGCGCCAGCAGCTTAGGACACGCCGGCACAGATACGCAGTATTTT. It translates to CASSLGHAGTDTQYF.